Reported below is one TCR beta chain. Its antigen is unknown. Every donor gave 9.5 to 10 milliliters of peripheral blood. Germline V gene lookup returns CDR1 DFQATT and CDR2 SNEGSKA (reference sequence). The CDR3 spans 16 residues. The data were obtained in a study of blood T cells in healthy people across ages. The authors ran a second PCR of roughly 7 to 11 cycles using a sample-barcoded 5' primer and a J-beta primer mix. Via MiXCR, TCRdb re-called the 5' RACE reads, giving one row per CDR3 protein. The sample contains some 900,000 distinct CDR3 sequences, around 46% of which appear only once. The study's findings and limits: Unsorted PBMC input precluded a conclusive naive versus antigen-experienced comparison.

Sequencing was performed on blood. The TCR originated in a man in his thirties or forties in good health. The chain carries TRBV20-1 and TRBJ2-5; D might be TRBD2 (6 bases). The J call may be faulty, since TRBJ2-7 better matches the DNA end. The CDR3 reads CSARDRGGSNSYEQYF. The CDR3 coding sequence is TGCAGTGCTAGAGATCGTGGGGGGTCTAACTCCTACGAGCAGTACTTC.